This T cell receptor (beta chain) stems from a study of OX40 agonist ivuxolimab in advanced cancers. Generated by immunoSEQ multiplex PCR, the TCRdb table keeps only in-frame clones and is missing some. The top ten clones hold around 0.78% of a sample with about 73,000 clones, roughly 90% of them seen once. This clone came up a few times. The sequence was collected from an adult with an advanced solid tumor such as melanoma, head and neck, liver or kidney cancer. The specimen comprised CD4+ or CD8+ T cells sorted from blood, sampled in a trial of the OX40 agonist ivuxolimab.

The CDR3 sequence: CASSLDPANTEAFF. In nucleotides, the CDR3 is TGTGCCAGCAGCTTAGACCCAGCGAACACTGAAGCTTTCTTT. The chain carries TRBV7-2 and TRBJ1-1; D gene ambiguous. Trimming pared 1 base from V and 1 base from J, leaving 7 bases between. The germline CDR1 and CDR2 sequences are SGHTA and FQGNSA. There are 14 residues in the CDR3.